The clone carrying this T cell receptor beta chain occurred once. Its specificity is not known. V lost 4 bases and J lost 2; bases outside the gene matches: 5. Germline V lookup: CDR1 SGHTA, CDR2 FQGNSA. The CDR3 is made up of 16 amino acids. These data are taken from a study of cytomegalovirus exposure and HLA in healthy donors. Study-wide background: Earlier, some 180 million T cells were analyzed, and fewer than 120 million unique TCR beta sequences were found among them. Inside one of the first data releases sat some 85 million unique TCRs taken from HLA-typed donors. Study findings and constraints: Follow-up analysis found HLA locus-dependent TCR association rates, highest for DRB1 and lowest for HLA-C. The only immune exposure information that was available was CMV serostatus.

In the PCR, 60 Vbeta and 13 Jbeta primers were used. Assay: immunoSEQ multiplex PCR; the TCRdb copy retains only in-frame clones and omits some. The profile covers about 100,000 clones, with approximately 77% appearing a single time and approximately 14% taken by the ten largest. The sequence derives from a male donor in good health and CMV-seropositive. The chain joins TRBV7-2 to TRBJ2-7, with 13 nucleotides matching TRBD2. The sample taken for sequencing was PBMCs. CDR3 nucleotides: TGTGCCAGCAGCTCTACTAGCGGGGGGGCGACCTACGAGCAGTACTTC. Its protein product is CASSSTSGGATYEQYF.